The present T cell receptor (beta chain) was sequenced within a study of blood T cell repertoires in COVID-19. Overall study: The samples span acute and convalescent COVID-19 from the United States, Italy and Spain.

Between the trimmed V and J ends, which lost 5 bases and 6 bases, there was a span of 20 bases. This CDR3 spans 16 amino acids. Germline lookup yields CDR1 SGHAT and CDR2 FQNNGV. The protocol was immunoSEQ multiplex PCR, while the TCRdb copy is restricted to in-frame clones and leaves out a portion. The sample yields some 220,000 clones, 80% to 90% seen once. The sequence came from a man aged 50-60 years who had recovered from COVID-19. What was sequenced was peripheral blood. The V gene is TRBV11-2, the J gene TRBJ2-1; maybe TRBD2 (6 bases). The CDR3 is CASSIPGAGSFNEQFF. DNA of the CDR3: TGTGCCAGCAGCATCCCGGGAGCCGGGTCGTTCAATGAGCAGTTCTTC.